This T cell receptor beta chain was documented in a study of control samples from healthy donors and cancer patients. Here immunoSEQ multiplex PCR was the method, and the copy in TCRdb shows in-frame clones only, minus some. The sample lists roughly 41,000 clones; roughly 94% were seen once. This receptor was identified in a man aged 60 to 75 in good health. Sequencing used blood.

The CDR3 region has the DNA TGCGCCAGCAGCTTGTTTAGCACAGATACGCAGTATTTT. It specifies CASSLFSTDTQYF. The genes are TRBV5-1 and TRBJ2-3; no definite D call. This CDR3 is 13 amino acids long. CDR1 and CDR2 from the germline V gene are SGHRS and YFSETQ. Trimming pared 1 base from V and 0 bases from J, leaving 3 bases between.